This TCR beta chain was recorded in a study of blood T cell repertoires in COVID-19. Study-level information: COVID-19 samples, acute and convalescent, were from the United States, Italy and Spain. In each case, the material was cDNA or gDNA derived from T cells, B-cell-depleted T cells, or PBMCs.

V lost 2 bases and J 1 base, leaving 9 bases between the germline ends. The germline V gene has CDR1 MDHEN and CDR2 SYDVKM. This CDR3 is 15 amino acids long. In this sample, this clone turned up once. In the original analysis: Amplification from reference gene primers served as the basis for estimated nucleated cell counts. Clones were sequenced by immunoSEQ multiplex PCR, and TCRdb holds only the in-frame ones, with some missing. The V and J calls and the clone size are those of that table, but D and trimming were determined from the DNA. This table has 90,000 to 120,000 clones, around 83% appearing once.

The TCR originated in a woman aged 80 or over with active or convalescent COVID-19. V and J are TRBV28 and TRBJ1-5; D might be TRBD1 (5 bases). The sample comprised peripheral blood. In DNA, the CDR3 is TGTGCCAGCAGTTTACTGGAGGGGAGCAATCAGCCCCAGCATTTT. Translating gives CASSLLEGSNQPQHF. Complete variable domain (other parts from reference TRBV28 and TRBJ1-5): DVKVTQSSRYLVKRTGEKVFLECVQDMDHENMFWYRQDPGLGLRLIYFSYDVKMKEKGDIPEGYSVSREKKERFSLILESASTNQTSMYLCASSLLEGSNQPQHFGDGTRLSIL.